This passage covers 27 T cell receptor beta chains from one sample sequenced in a study of blood T cell repertoires in COVID-19. This table comes from immunoSEQ multiplex PCR, and its TCRdb copy is limited to in-frame clones, with some not included. The sample has 150,000 to 180,000 clones, roughly 80% seen once. The specimen was PBMCs or T cells enriched from blood (not recorded which). The receptors derive from a man aged 50-59 years who had recovered from COVID-19.

The J gene is TRBJ2-6, the V gene TRBV7-8, with 8 bases identical to TRBD1. The germline V gene encodes CDR1 SGHVS and CDR2 FQNEAQ. CDR3 length: 15 residues. J lost 2 bases, V lost 4 bases, and 1 base had no gene match. The CDR3 DNA follows: TGTGCCAGCAGCTCGGACAGGGCTGGGGCCAACGTCCTGACTTTC. It specifies CASSSDRAGANVLTF.

This clone was detected only once. The rearrangement uses TRBV9 and TRBJ2-7; tentatively, D is TRBD1 (7 bases). The V end was cut by 4 bases, the J end by 2 bases, with 13 bases between. The CDR3 totals 14 residues. CDR1 SGDLS and CDR2 YYNGEE come from the germline V gene. In nucleotides, the CDR3 is TGTGCCAGCAGCCCAGGGGGGACCCCCTACGAGCAGTACTTC. This codes for CASSPGGTPYEQYF. The entire variable domain, with the rest obtained from reference TRBV9 and TRBJ2-7, is as follows: DSGVTQTPKHLITATGQRVTLRCSPRSGDLSVYWYQQSLDQGLQFLIQYYNGEERAKGNILERFSAQQFPDLHSELNLSSLELGDSALYFCASSPGGTPYEQYFGPGTRLTVT.

This rearrangement joins TRBV7-8 to TRBJ2-1; 12 positions agree with TRBD2. This CDR3 has 17 residues. Germline loops: CDR1 SGHVS, CDR2 FQNEAQ. The ends lost 5 bases at V and 4 bases at J; junction bases unmatched: 9. The CDR3 sequence: CASSLSSGGAVYNEQFF. DNA for the CDR3: TGTGCCAGCAGCCTATCTAGCGGGGGGGCTGTTTACAATGAGCAGTTCTTC.

The rearrangement links TRBV6-1 to TRBJ1-5, with 10 bases lining up with TRBD1. With 3 bases clipped from V and 1 base from J, the junction kept 12 bases outside the gene matches. CDR1 and CDR2 (germline): MNHNS, SASEGT. The CDR3 runs 19 residues. CDR3 protein: CASSDADRDRGRSNQPQHF. CDR3 bases: TGTGCCAGCAGTGATGCGGACCGGGACAGGGGCCGAAGCAATCAGCCCCAGCATTTT.

V and J are TRBV30 and TRBJ2-1, with 9 bases that match TRBD2. The CDR3 loop spans 14 amino acids. The ends lost 4 bases at V and 8 bases at J; junction bases unmatched: 9. The germline CDR1 and CDR2 sequences are GTSNPN and SVGIG (reference sequence). As DNA, the CDR3 is TGTGCCTGGACGAGGCTAGCGGGGCCATATGAGCAGTTCTTC. Translating gives CAWTRLAGPYEQFF.

There are a few counts of this clone. This chain uses TRBV25-1 with TRBJ1-6, with TRBD1 matching 7 bases. Germline CDR1 is MGHDK and CDR2 is SYGVNS. The V gene end was trimmed by 8 bases and the J gene end by 1 base; junction bases not matched to a gene: 14. The CDR3 consists of 18 residues. CDR3 nucleotide sequence: TGTGCCAGCCCCACACCGGGACAGCGGAATTCCTATAATTCACCCCTCCACTTT. It codes for CASPTPGQRNSYNSPLHF.

A few counts support this clone. The V call is TRBV19, the J call TRBJ1-5; 8 positions agree with TRBD1. The V and J ends lost 1 base and 0 bases, in that order; junction bases with no gene match: 8. Germline assignment: CDR1 LNHDA and CDR2 SQIVND (reference sequence). The CDR3 extends over 18 amino acids. CDR3 amino acids: CASSIGDRGFDSNQPQHF. CDR3 in DNA: TGTGCCAGTAGTATAGGAGACAGGGGATTTGATAGCAATCAGCCCCAGCATTTT.

This clone was seen once. The chain uses TRBV6-4 and TRBJ1-5; TRBD1 might be the D (5 bases). The CDR3 loop spans 15 amino acids. Deletions cut 2 bases from V and 2 bases from J, with 10 bases between. The germline gives CDR1 MRHNA, CDR2 SNTAGT. The CDR3 DNA reads as TGTGCCAGCAGTGACGGTGACAGCCGCAATCAGCCCCAGCATTTT. Its translation: CASSDGDSRNQPQHF.

With respect to this clone: The same CDR3 is also encoded by other DNA sequences in this sample. The chain employs TRBV5-4 and TRBJ2-3; the D gene is possibly TRBD2 (7 bases). V dropped 5 bases and J dropped 0 bases, with 10 bases sitting between them. The CDR3 length is 14 residues. From germline, CDR1 is SGHNT and CDR2 YYREEE (reference sequence). The chain's CDR3 is CASRGGGSTDTQYF. For the CDR3, the DNA is TGTGCCAGCAGGGGCGGGGGCAGCACAGATACGCAGTATTTT.

This rearrangement joins TRBV14 to TRBJ2-5; D is unclear. V was trimmed by 4 bases and J by 5 bases, leaving 17 bases between them. CDR3 size: 15 residues. CDR1 is SGHDN and CDR2 is FVKESK in the germline V gene. CDR3 coding DNA: TGTGCCAGCAGCCGTACGGTCGAACCGAGGGAGACCCAGTACTTC. It translates to CASSRTVEPRETQYF.

This clone occurred once. The chain uses TRBV5-6 and TRBJ2-5; D perhaps matches TRBD2 (6 bases). Germline CDR1 is SGHDT and CDR2 is YYEEEE. The CDR3 is 15 amino acids. V was cut by 0 bases and J by 5 bases, with 14 bases left in between. The CDR3 DNA follows: TGTGCCAGCAGCTTGGGGGTAGGGACTGGGGAGACCCAGTACTTC. It yields the protein CASSLGVGTGETQYF.

This clone was detected only once. This sequence joins TRBV19 and TRBJ2-3; weak D call: TRBD2 (5 bases). The CDR3 is 13 amino acids. Trimming removed 5 bases at V and 7 bases at J, with 13 bases between. Germline CDR1 and CDR2: LNHDA and SQIVND (reference sequence). CDR3 loop: CASSSGLQYTQYF. CDR3 sequence (DNA): TGTGCCAGTAGTTCTGGACTCCAGTATACGCAGTATTTT.

With regard to this clone: Other DNA sequences within the sample encode an identical CDR3. V is TRBV19 and J is TRBJ1-2; no definite D call. The CDR3 spans 13 residues. Trimming cost V 3 bases and J 3 bases, with 8 bases left between them. CDR1 and CDR2 (germline): LNHDA, SQIVND (reference sequence). The CDR3 bases are TGTGCCAGTAGTATCGGCGGGGACTATGGCTACACCTTC. This gives the protein CASSIGGDYGYTF. Supplemented by reference TRBV19 and TRBJ1-2, the full variable domain reads DGGITQSPKYLFRKEGQNVTLSCEQNLNHDAMYWYRQDPGQGLRLIYYSQIVNDFQKGDIAEGYSVSREKKESFPLTVTSAQKNPTAFYLCASSIGGDYGYTFGSGTRLTVV.

The chain joins TRBV6-5 to TRBJ1-6, with D perhaps TRBD1 (5 bases). CDR3 length: 15 amino acids. Germline values: CDR1 MNHEY, CDR2 SVGAGI. Trimming pared 5 bases from V and 7 bases from J, leaving 15 bases between. CDR3 residues: CASSTLPDNNSPLHF. In nucleotides, the CDR3 is TGTGCCAGCAGTACTTTGCCGGACAACAATTCACCCCTCCACTTT.

The chain employs TRBV9 and TRBJ1-1, with TRBD1 matching 7 bases. The CDR3 is 15 residues long. Germline V gives CDR1 SGDLS, CDR2 YYNGEE. V trimming: 7 bases; J trimming: 4 bases; junction bases outside the gene matches: 13. In DNA, the CDR3 is TGTGCCAGCGGCCGAGAGGGGGCCGTGACCACTGAAGCTTTCTTT. Protein product: CASGREGAVTTEAFF. The full variable domain, completed using reference TRBV9 and TRBJ1-1, is DSGVTQTPKHLITATGQRVTLRCSPRSGDLSVYWYQQSLDQGLQFLIQYYNGEERAKGNILERFSAQQFPDLHSELNLSSLELGDSALYFCASGREGAVTTEAFFGQGTRLTVV.

The chain is built from TRBV3-1 (or the pseudogene TRBV3-2) and TRBJ2-1; 7 bases map to TRBD2. The germline V gene encodes CDR1 LGHDT and CDR2 YNNKEL (reference sequence). The CDR3 is made up of 13 amino acids. Unmatched junction bases numbered 2, after V lost 5 bases and J lost 4 bases. The CDR3 is CASSGGGYNEQFF. The DNA of the CDR3 is TGTGCCAGCAGCGGCGGGGGATACAATGAGCAGTTCTTC.

This chain uses TRBV7-3 with TRBJ2-5; TRBD2 aligns across 11 bases. Germline V gene data show CDR1 as SGHTA and CDR2 as FQGTGA. Germline trimming cut 4 bases from V and 5 bases from J; bases unmatched to any gene: 0. The CDR3 length is 13 residues. CDR3 sequence: CASSWTSGETQYF. The CDR3 DNA follows: TGTGCCAGCAGCTGGACTAGCGGGGAGACCCAGTACTTC. Together with reference TRBV7-3 and TRBJ2-5, the CDR3 gives the full variable domain: GAGVSQTPSNKVTEKGKYVELRCDPISGHTALYWYRQSLGQGPEFLIYFQGTGAADDSGLPNDRFFAVRPEGSVSTLKIQRTERGDSAVYLCASSWTSGETQYFGPGTRLLVL.

V gene TRBV29-1 combines with J gene TRBJ1-2, with D perhaps matching TRBD1 (5 bases). The CDR3 is 15 amino acids. V shed 2 bases and J shed 0 bases, with 13 bases lying between them. Germline assignment: CDR1 SQVTM and CDR2 ANQGSEA. CDR3 loop: CSVEFMGRTNYGYTF. The DNA of the CDR3 is TGCAGCGTTGAATTCATGGGGCGGACTAACTATGGCTACACCTTC.

The V and J genes are TRBV7-9 and TRBJ2-3; D is unresolved. V lost 1 base and J lost 5, with 13 bases in between. The CDR3 is 15 amino acids. Germline values: CDR1 SEHNR, CDR2 FQNEAQ (reference sequence). The CDR3: CASSLDFADKDTQYF. The CDR3 bases are TGTGCCAGCAGCTTAGATTTCGCAGACAAAGATACGCAGTATTTT.

The chain recombines TRBV5-4 with TRBJ2-7; D possibly corresponds to TRBD2 (6 bases). Deletions cut 4 bases from V and 5 bases from J, with 22 bases between. Germline V gives CDR1 SGHNT, CDR2 YYREEE (reference sequence). The CDR3 sequence is 16 residues long. The CDR3 coding sequence is TGTGCCAGCAGCCCAACCAACCTCCAGGGAGGCCACGAGCAGTACTTC. This gives the protein CASSPTNLQGGHEQYF.

V usage is TRBV11-3 and J usage is TRBJ1-1; D is uncertain. Germline CDR1 and CDR2: SGHNT and YENEEA. The CDR3 totals 13 residues. The V end lost 5 bases, the J end lost 4 bases, and 11 bases lay between the germline ends. CDR3 coding DNA: TGTGCCAGCAGCAAGAAGGGAGGCACTGAAGCTTTCTTT. Protein sequence: CASSKKGGTEAFF.

The gene calls are TRBV9 and TRBJ2-1; TRBD1 agrees at 9 bases. In germline, CDR1 is SGDLS, CDR2 YYNGEE. This CDR3 has 16 residues. The junction had 7 bases not matched to a gene; V was cut back by 4 bases and J by 2 bases. The CDR3 DNA sequence: TGTGCCAGCAGCCCGTGGGGGACAGGGACCTACAATGAGCAGTTCTTC. It yields the protein CASSPWGTGTYNEQFF.

The CDR3 DNA reads TGTGCCAGCAGCGGGCGGGGGGAATACAATGAGCAGTTCTTC. Translating gives CASSGRGEYNEQFF. V gene TRBV7-2 combines with J gene TRBJ2-1, with 8 nucleotides matching TRBD2. The CDR3 loop spans 14 amino acids. V dropped 5 bases and J dropped 4; count of bases not matched to a gene: 4. The germline gives CDR1 SGHTA, CDR2 FQGNSA. The full variable domain, completed using reference TRBV7-2 and TRBJ2-1, is GAGVSQSPSNKVTEKGKDVELRCDPISGHTALYWYRQSLGQGLEFLIYFQGNSAPDKSGLPSDRFSAERTGGSVSTLTIQRTQQEDSAVYLCASSGRGEYNEQFFGPGTRLTVL.

The V call is TRBV19, the J call TRBJ1-2; D perhaps matches TRBD1 (6 bases). Trimming removed 9 bases at V and 6 bases at J, with 17 bases between. CDR3 length equals 13 residues. The germline V gene encodes CDR1 LNHDA and CDR2 SQIVND (reference sequence). CDR3 in DNA: TGTGCCAGCATACAGGGTAGATCGGATGGCTACACCTTC. It encodes CASIQGRSDGYTF.

This rearrangement joins TRBV7-2 to TRBJ1-1, with D hard to call. Germline-derived CDR1 and CDR2 are SGHTA and FQGNSA. V was trimmed by 3 bases and J by 1 base, leaving 9 bases between them. This CDR3 is 14 amino acids long. The chain's CDR3 is CASSFNQKNTEAFF. The CDR3, as DNA: TGTGCCAGCAGCTTTAACCAGAAGAACACTGAAGCTTTCTTT.

V gene TRBV30 combines with J gene TRBJ1-5, with no clear D. V was trimmed by 1 base and J by 9 bases, leaving 13 bases between them. There are 13 residues in the CDR3. Germline V lookup: CDR1 GTSNPN, CDR2 SVGIG (reference sequence). The CDR3, as DNA: TGTGCCTGGAGTGACGGAGGCCTCGCGCCCCAGCATTTT. Translation: CAWSDGGLAPQHF. Complete variable domain (other parts from reference TRBV30 and TRBJ1-5): SQTIHQWPATLVQPVGSPLSLECTVEGTSNPNLYWYRQAAGRGLQLLFYSVGIGQISSEVPQNLSASRPQDRQFILSSKKLLLSDSGFYLCAWSDGGLAPQHFGDGTRLSIL.

CDR3 DNA: TGTGCCAGCAGCTTAAGGTCGGGGGGGCGCTCCTACAATGAGCAGTTCTTC. This encodes CASSLRSGGRSYNEQFF. The chain carries TRBV7-8 and TRBJ2-1; 8 bases agree with TRBD2. V lost 2 bases to trimming and J lost 0 bases; unmatched junction nucleotides: 6. CDR3 length: 17 residues. Germline CDR1 is SGHVS and CDR2 is FQNEAQ.